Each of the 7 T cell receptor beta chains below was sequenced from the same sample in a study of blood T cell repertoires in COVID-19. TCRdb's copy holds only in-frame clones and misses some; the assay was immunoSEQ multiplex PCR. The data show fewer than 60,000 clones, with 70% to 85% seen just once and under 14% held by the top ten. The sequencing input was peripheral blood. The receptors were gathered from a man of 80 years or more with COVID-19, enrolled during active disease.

The CDR3 nucleotides read TGTGCCAGCAGCTCTAACAGGGAGCAGTTCTTC. Its translation: CASSSNREQFF. V gene TRBV5-5 combines with J gene TRBJ2-1; maybe TRBD1 (5 bases). Germline CDR1 is SGHKS and CDR2 is YYEKEE (reference sequence). The V gene lost 3 bases and the J gene lost 10 bases, with 8 bases spanning the gap. The CDR3 is 11 amino acids. Drawing the rest from reference TRBV5-5 and TRBJ2-1, the complete variable domain is DAGVTQSPTHLIKTRGQQVTLRCSPISGHKSVSWYQQVLGQGPQFIFQYYEKEERGRGNFPDRFSARQFPNYSSELNVNALLLGDSALYLCASSSNREQFFGPGTRLTVL.

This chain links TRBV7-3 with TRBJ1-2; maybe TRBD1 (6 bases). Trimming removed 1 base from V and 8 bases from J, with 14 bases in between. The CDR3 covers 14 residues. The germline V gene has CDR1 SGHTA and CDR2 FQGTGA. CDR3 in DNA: TGTGCCAGCAGCTTAAAGCCAGGGGTAGGCGGCTACACCTTC. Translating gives CASSLKPGVGGYTF.

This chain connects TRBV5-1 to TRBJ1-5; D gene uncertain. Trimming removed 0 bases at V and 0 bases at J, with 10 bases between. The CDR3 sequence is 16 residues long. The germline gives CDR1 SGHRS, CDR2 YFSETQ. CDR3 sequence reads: CASSLDGGYSNQPQHF. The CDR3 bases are TGCGCCAGCAGCTTGGACGGTGGTTATAGCAATCAGCCCCAGCATTTT. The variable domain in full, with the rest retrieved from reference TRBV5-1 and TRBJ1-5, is KAGVTQTPRYLIKTRGQQVTLSCSPISGHRSVSWYQQTPGQGLQFLFEYFSETQRNKGNFPGRFSGRQFSNSRSEMNVSTLELGDSALYLCASSLDGGYSNQPQHFGDGTRLSIL.

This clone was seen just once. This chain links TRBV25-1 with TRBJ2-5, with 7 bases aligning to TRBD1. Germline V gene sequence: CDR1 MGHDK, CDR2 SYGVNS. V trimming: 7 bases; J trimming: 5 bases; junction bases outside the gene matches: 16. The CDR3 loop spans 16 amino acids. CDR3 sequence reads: CASTAPRTGGLETQYF. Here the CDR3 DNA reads TGTGCCAGCACCGCTCCCCGGACAGGAGGCCTGGAGACCCAGTACTTC.

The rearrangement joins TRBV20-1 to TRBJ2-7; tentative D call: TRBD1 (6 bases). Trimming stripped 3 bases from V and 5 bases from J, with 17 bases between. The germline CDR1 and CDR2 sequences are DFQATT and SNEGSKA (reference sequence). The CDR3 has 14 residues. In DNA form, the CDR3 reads TGCAGTGCTAGTATTCCAGGGGTACAAAACGAGCAGTACGTC. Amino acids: CSASIPGVQNEQYV.

The CDR3 nucleotides are TGTGCCAGCAGCGATACCGGGACAGGGGATCACTATGGCTACACCTTC. Its translation: CASSDTGTGDHYGYTF. V gene TRBV9 combines with J gene TRBJ1-2, with TRBD1 identical over 10 bases. Germline-derived CDR1 and CDR2 are SGDLS and YYNGEE. The J segment lost 3 bases and the V segment lost 3 bases, leaving 8 bases of the junction unmatched. The CDR3 loop spans 16 amino acids. The variable domain in full, with the rest retrieved from reference TRBV9 and TRBJ1-2, is DSGVTQTPKHLITATGQRVTLRCSPRSGDLSVYWYQQSLDQGLQFLIQYYNGEERAKGNILERFSAQQFPDLHSELNLSSLELGDSALYFCASSDTGTGDHYGYTFGSGTRLTVV.

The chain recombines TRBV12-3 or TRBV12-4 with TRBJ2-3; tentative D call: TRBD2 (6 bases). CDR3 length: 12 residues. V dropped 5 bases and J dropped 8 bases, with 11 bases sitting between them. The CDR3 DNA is TGTGCCAGCAGTGTACTAGCAAGTACGCAGTATTTT. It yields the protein CASSVLASTQYF.